This entry lists 27 T cell receptor beta chains sequenced from one sample in a study of cytomegalovirus exposure and HLA in healthy donors (dated by TCRdb to 2016 to 2017). Libraries came from the immunoSEQ multiplex PCR assay. For the multiplex PCR, a mixture combining 60 forward primers for TCR Vbeta segments and 13 reverse primers for TCR Jbeta segments was used. TCRdb carries this immuneACCESS record with in-frame sequences only. Its versions omit some clonotypes, under half of them owing to an unresolved V gene in the studies checked, with the rest unexplained. Present in this sample are over 75,000 clones, over 75% of which were seen just once. The leading ten clones occupy about 6.1% of the sample. The source material was PBMCs. The receptors shown here come from a female donor in good health and CMV-seronegative.

The V and J genes are TRBV19 and TRBJ2-7; D remains ambiguous. Germline V CDR1 and CDR2: LNHDA, SQIVND (reference sequence). The V and J ends lost 0 bases and 5 bases respectively, with 14 bases between them. The CDR3 is 15 residues long. CDR3 sequence reads: CASSIDGPPADEQYF. CDR3 sequence (DNA): TGTGCCAGTAGTATAGACGGCCCGCCCGCGGACGAGCAGTACTTC.

The chain is built from TRBV7-2 and TRBJ2-2; D is unclear. The CDR3 has 14 amino acids. Trimming removed 3 bases from V and 5 bases from J, with 10 bases in between. In germline, CDR1 is SGHTA, CDR2 FQGNSA. The CDR3 loop is CASSFFRETGELFF. The CDR3 DNA reads as TGTGCCAGCAGCTTCTTCCGTGAGACCGGGGAGCTGTTTTTT.

The chain carries TRBV6-1 and TRBJ1-2; 8 nucleotides align to TRBD1. V was clipped by 1 base and J by 13 bases; unmatched bases: 8. This CDR3 region has 13 residues. Germline CDR1 reads MNHNS; CDR2 reads SASEGT. The CDR3 protein is CASSEGGAGGLTF. CDR3 in DNA: TGTGCCAGCAGTGAAGGGGGGGCAGGGGGCCTCACCTTC.

The chain links TRBV28 to TRBJ2-5, with a tentative D call TRBD1 (7 bases). Near its end, the DNA agrees better with TRBJ2-7, so the J call may be wrong. Germline lookup yields CDR1 MDHEN and CDR2 SYDVKM. This CDR3 has 13 residues. This CDR3 is CAGGTGTAYEQYF. DNA for the CDR3: TGTGCCGGAGGGACCGGGACAGCCTACGAGCAGTACTTC.

The rearrangement joins TRBV28 to TRBJ2-7, with TRBD2 matching over 9 bases. V shed 6 bases, J shed 2 bases, and the junction held 8 bases outside the gene matches. The CDR3 is 15 residues long. In germline, CDR1 is MDHEN, CDR2 SYDVKM. The CDR3 DNA reads TGTGCCAGCAGCACCAGCGGGAGGACCCCCTACGAGCAGTACTTC. Its translation: CASSTSGRTPYEQYF. The full variable domain, rest sourced from reference TRBV28 and TRBJ2-7, is DVKVTQSSRYLVKRTGEKVFLECVQDMDHENMFWYRQDPGLGLRLIYFSYDVKMKEKGDIPEGYSVSREKKERFSLILESASTNQTSMYLCASSTSGRTPYEQYFGPGTRLTVT.

V usage is TRBV30 and J usage is TRBJ2-2; 10 bases align to TRBD2. The germline CDR1 and CDR2 sequences are GTSNPN and SVGIG (reference sequence). V dropped 0 bases and J dropped 4; count of bases not matched to a gene: 11. The length of the CDR3 is 18 residues. CDR3 in DNA: TGTGCCTGGAGTGTATGGTGGCAGCGGGGGGGCGTCACCGGGGAGCTGTTTTTT. Protein product: CAWSVWWQRGGVTGELFF. The variable domain in full, with the rest retrieved from reference TRBV30 and TRBJ2-2, is SQTIHQWPATLVQPVGSPLSLECTVEGTSNPNLYWYRQAAGRGLQLLFYSVGIGQISSEVPQNLSASRPQDRQFILSSKKLLLSDSGFYLCAWSVWWQRGGVTGELFFGEGSRLTVL.

This sequence joins TRBV6-5 and TRBJ2-3, with D perhaps TRBD2 (6 bases). CDR3 size: 15 residues. Trimming removed 4 bases at V and 3 bases at J, with 14 bases between. The germline gives CDR1 MNHEY, CDR2 SVGAGI. As DNA, the CDR3 is TGTGCCAGCAGTTTTCTTGGGCTAGCGACAGATACGCAGTATTTT. Translation: CASSFLGLATDTQYF.

This clone was seen more than once but under ten times. The V and J genes are TRBV27 and TRBJ2-1; tentatively, D is TRBD2 (6 bases). Trimming removed 6 bases from V and 4 bases from J, with 28 bases in between. Germline loops: CDR1 MNHEY, CDR2 SMNVEV (reference sequence). This CDR3 comprises 19 residues. The CDR3 loop reads CASSESGLATLKGYNEQFF. CDR3 nucleotides: TGTGCCAGCAGCGAGTCCGGGCTAGCGACACTAAAGGGATACAATGAGCAGTTCTTC.

The CDR3 here is CASSYSGASYEQYF. The CDR3 DNA follows: TGTGCCAGCAGTTACTCGGGGGCAAGCTACGAGCAGTACTTC. The V call is TRBV6-5, the J call TRBJ2-5, with D possibly TRBD1 on 6 matching bases. The tail of the sequence fits TRBJ2-7 better, so the J call may be wrong. Germline CDR1 reads MNHEY; CDR2 reads SVGAGI. The CDR3 spans 14 residues.

This rearrangement joins TRBV18 to TRBJ2-5, with TRBD2 identical over 7 bases. From germline, CDR1 is KGHSH and CDR2 LQKENI. J lost 4 bases, V lost 1 base, and 3 bases had no gene match. The CDR3 contains 14 residues. DNA for the CDR3: TGTGCCAGCTCACCACAAGCGGGGACAGAGACCCAGTACTTC. This translates into CASSPQAGTETQYF.

This clone was observed a few times. The V and J genes are TRBV5-4 and TRBJ1-4, with TRBD1 as a possible D gene (6 bases). Trimming removed 3 bases at V and 4 bases at J, with 13 bases between. Germline loops: CDR1 SGHNT, CDR2 YYREEE (reference sequence). This CDR3 region has 15 residues. In DNA form, the CDR3 reads TGTGCCAGCAGCTCCCCGGACAGCCTTAATGAAAAACTGTTTTTT. It yields the protein CASSSPDSLNEKLFF.

CDR3 amino acids: CASKGGGGFDNSPLHF. The CDR3 DNA follows: TGTGCCAGCAAGGGAGGGGGGGGGTTTGATAATTCACCCCTCCACTTT. The chain uses TRBV5-6 and TRBJ1-6; D possibly corresponds to TRBD1 (6 bases). This CDR3 has 16 residues. Germline values: CDR1 SGHDT, CDR2 YYEEEE. Between the trimmed V and J ends, which lost 6 bases and 5 bases, there was a span of 18 bases. The full variable domain, its missing parts supplied by reference TRBV5-6 and TRBJ1-6, is DAGVTQSPTHLIKTRGQQVTLRCSPKSGHDTVSWYQQALGQGPQFIFQYYEEEERQRGNFPDRFSGHQFPNYSSELNVNALLLGDSALYLCASKGGGGFDNSPLHFGNGTRLTVT.

V and J are TRBV10-3 and TRBJ1-4; D unclear. CDR3 size: 12 residues. Germline-derived CDR1 and CDR2 are ENHRY and SYGVKD. V was clipped by 8 bases and J by 8 bases, with 12 bases between them. The CDR3 sequence is CAISQPGEKLFF. CDR3 in DNA: TGTGCCATCTCTCAACCTGGCGAAAAACTGTTTTTT.

V and J are TRBV5-1 and TRBJ2-2; 7 bases match TRBD1. Trimming removed 0 bases from V and 4 bases from J; junction bases left unmatched: 3. The CDR3 extends over 15 amino acids. Germline-derived CDR1 and CDR2 are SGHRS and YFSETQ. This CDR3 is CASSLGGTVTGELFF. The DNA of the CDR3 is TGCGCCAGCAGCTTGGGAGGGACAGTCACCGGGGAGCTGTTTTTT.

This clone occurred once. V is TRBV28 and J is TRBJ1-2; TRBD1 aligns across 7 bases. There are 13 residues in the CDR3. Trimming removed 6 bases from V and 4 bases from J; junction bases left unmatched: 5. Germline CDR1 MDHEN, CDR2 SYDVKM. CDR3 in amino acids: CASSLTGVYGYTF. CDR3 DNA: TGTGCCAGCAGCCTTACAGGGGTCTATGGCTACACCTTC.

The CDR3 nucleotides are TGCGCCAGCAGCCAAGATTCAGGGTTTAACACTGAAGCTTTCTTT. The encoded protein is CASSQDSGFNTEAFF. The genes are TRBV4-3 and TRBJ1-1; a weak D match, TRBD1 (5 bases). The germline gives CDR1 LGHNA, CDR2 YSLEER. The CDR3 totals 15 residues. V was clipped by 0 bases and J by 2 bases, with 10 bases between them.

The chain employs TRBV28 and TRBJ1-4; the match to TRBD1 covers 9 bases. The CDR3 totals 15 residues. Per the germline V gene, CDR1 is MDHEN and CDR2 is SYDVKM. Trimming cost V 6 bases and J 6 bases; bases outside gene matches: 8. The CDR3 region has the DNA TGTGCCAGCAGGTCATCCGGGACAGGGTATGAAAAACTGTTTTTT. Its translation: CASRSSGTGYEKLFF.

The V call is TRBV27, the J call TRBJ2-7, with D unclear. CDR3 length: 13 amino acids. Per the germline V gene, CDR1 is MNHEY and CDR2 is SMNVEV (reference sequence). Between the trimmed V and J ends, which lost 2 bases and 7 bases, there was a span of 12 bases. DNA of the CDR3: TGTGCCAGCAGTTTAAGCCCCTACGTGGAGCAGTACTTC. Protein: CASSLSPYVEQYF.

The chain links TRBV30 to TRBJ2-1; D possibly corresponds to TRBD1 (5 bases). Germline V gene data show CDR1 as GTSNPN and CDR2 as SVGIG (reference sequence). V was pared by 2 bases and J by 4 bases, with 12 bases between. The CDR3 runs 14 residues. The CDR3: CAWSRGQIYNEQFF. Here the CDR3 DNA reads TGTGCCTGGAGTAGGGGTCAAATATACAATGAGCAGTTCTTC.

The V gene is TRBV10-2, the J gene TRBJ2-1, with 9 bases identical to TRBD2. The CDR3 covers 14 residues. V was pared by 7 bases and J by 2 bases, with 3 bases of the junction left unmatched. Germline loops: CDR1 WSHSY, CDR2 SAAADI. The CDR3 region is CASKQREAYNEQFF. CDR3 sequence (DNA): TGCGCCAGCAAACAGCGGGAGGCCTACAATGAGCAGTTCTTC.

V usage is TRBV11-3 and J usage is TRBJ2-7; possibly TRBD1 for D (6 bases). Looked up from germline, CDR1 is SGHNT and CDR2 is YENEEA. Trimming cost V 4 bases and J 4 bases, with 11 bases left between them. The CDR3 extends over 13 amino acids. Here the CDR3 DNA reads TGTGCCAGCAGCTCCGGGACACTGTACGAGCAGTACTTC. Its translation is CASSSGTLYEQYF.

This sequence joins TRBV6-5 and TRBJ2-2; perhaps TRBD2 as D (6 bases). The V and J ends lost 2 bases and 3 bases respectively, with 10 bases between them. The CDR3 is 15 residues long. Germline V gives CDR1 MNHEY, CDR2 SVGAGI. CDR3 sequence (DNA): TGTGCCAGCAGTTACACTAGCTCAGACACCGGGGAGCTGTTTTTT. Translating it yields CASSYTSSDTGELFF.

The rearrangement joins TRBV5-4 to TRBJ2-5, with 8 bases aligning to TRBD2. The CDR3 is made up of 16 amino acids. CDR1 and CDR2 (germline): SGHNT, YYREEE (reference sequence). V lost 1 base and J lost 4; bases outside the gene matches: 9. This CDR3 is CASSLSYGRAGETQYF. CDR3 nucleotide sequence: TGTGCCAGCAGCTTGTCTTACGGGAGGGCCGGAGAGACCCAGTACTTC.

In its sample, this clone was seen once. The V call is TRBV4-3, the J call TRBJ1-6; 9 nucleotides align to TRBD1. V lost 6 bases, J lost 6 bases, and 6 bases stayed unmatched. Germline loops: CDR1 LGHNA, CDR2 YSLEER. The CDR3 has 15 amino acids. CDR3 bases: TGCGCCAGCAGTCAAACGGACAGGGGTAATTCACCCCTCCACTTT. Translation gives CASSQTDRGNSPLHF.

Points on this clone: The junction does not match germline at one end; this may be a read error. The rearrangement links TRBV7-7 to TRBJ2-2, with TRBD1 identical over 7 bases. The CDR3 has 13 residues. Germline loops: CDR1 SSHAT, CDR2 FNYEAQ (reference sequence). In nucleotides, the CDR3 is TGTGCTAGCAGCCAAGACAGGGCTGGGGAGCTGTTTTTT. Amino acids: CASSQDRAGELFF.

This clone has just one count. This chain joins TRBV10-3 and TRBJ2-1; 10 positions match TRBD1. Trimming at V came to 2 bases and at J to 2 bases, leaving 0 bases not matched to a gene. The CDR3 is 15 amino acids. The germline V gene encodes CDR1 ENHRY and CDR2 SYGVKD. CDR3 in DNA: TGTGCCATCAGTGAGGGACAGGGGGCCTACAATGAGCAGTTCTTC. This translates into CAISEGQGAYNEQFF.

V usage is TRBV7-9 and J usage is TRBJ2-1, with D possibly being TRBD2 (5 bases). The CDR3 is 16 amino acids. V lost 5 bases to trimming and J lost 0 bases, with 14 bases between them. CDR1 is SEHNR and CDR2 is FQNEAQ in the germline V gene (reference sequence). The CDR3 loop is CASSISLAGSYNEQFF. DNA of the CDR3: TGTGCCAGCAGCATATCCCTAGCTGGCTCCTACAATGAGCAGTTCTTC.